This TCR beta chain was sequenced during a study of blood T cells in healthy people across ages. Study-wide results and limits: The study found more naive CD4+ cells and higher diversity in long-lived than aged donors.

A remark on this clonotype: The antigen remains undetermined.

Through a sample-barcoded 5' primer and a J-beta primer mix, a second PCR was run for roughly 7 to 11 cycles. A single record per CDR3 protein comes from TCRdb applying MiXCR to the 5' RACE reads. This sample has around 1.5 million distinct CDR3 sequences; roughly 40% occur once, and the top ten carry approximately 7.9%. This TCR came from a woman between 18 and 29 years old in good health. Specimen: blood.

The CDR3 loop reads CASSPYRGSHNEQFF. DNA for the CDR3: TGTGCCAGCAGCCCATACAGGGGGTCCCACAATGAGCAGTTCTTC. V usage is TRBV7-7 and J usage is TRBJ2-1, with 8 bases aligning to TRBD1. The trim removed 5 bases at V and 5 bases at J, leaving 8 bases unmatched. Germline CDR1 reads SSHAT; CDR2 reads FNYEAQ (reference sequence). The CDR3 has 15 amino acids.